The source of this TCR beta chain is a study of regulatory T cells in long-lasting Graves disease. Building the TCR beta libraries relied on iRepertoire HTBI primers, and CDR3 regions underwent Arm-PCR. TCRdb re-analysed the multiplex PCR reads in MiXCR, keeping a single row per CDR3 protein. The sample lists 450,000 or so distinct CDR3 sequences, around 20% occurring once. Specified time point: persistent/refractory GD, antithyroid drugs over 5 years with positive TRAb. PBMC RNA was the source of the TCR library. Graves' disease diagnoses followed American Thyroid Association guidelines. This clonotype was obtained from a female donor with Graves disease. The material was peripheral blood mononuclear cells (PBMCs), obtained when the disease was refractory, from a patient treated with antithyroid drugs.

The CDR3 region has the DNA TGCAGTGCTAGAGAAGTCGGGGGGCAGTACTTC. Translation gives CSAREVGGQYF. The chain links TRBV20-1 to TRBJ2-7; possibly TRBD2 for D (6 bases). Trimming removed 0 bases at V and 9 bases at J, with 9 bases between. This CDR3 has 11 amino acids. Germline V gene sequence: CDR1 DFQATT, CDR2 SNEGSKA (reference sequence).